A selection of T cell receptor beta chains follows, all from one sample in a study of T cells in localized non-small cell lung cancer. TCRdb's copy holds only in-frame clones and misses some; the assay was immunoSEQ multiplex PCR. The repertoire has some 9,600 clones, 90% of them found once; the top ten carry roughly a sixth. Here the sequenced sample was peripheral blood, taken before any cancer treatment. These TCRs come from a male donor older than 55 with stage III squamous cell lung carcinoma. CDR3s include the opening cysteine and the closing phenylalanine or tryptophan. D genes are given only for firm matches. Clone size, where shown, is once, few, many, or a class for clones that have expanded.

.,TRBD1,TRBJ2-3,TRBV6-1,CASCRDRVTDTQYF,TGTGCCAGCTGTCGGGACAGGGTCACAGATACGCAGTATTTT
.,.,TRBJ1-3,TRBV27,CASSRGGSNGNTIYF,TGTGCCAGCTCCCGCGGCGGGTCGAATGGAAACACCATATATTTT
.,.,TRBJ2-2,TRBV5-1,CASTPRQQNTGELFF,TGCGCCAGCACCCCCCGGCAGCAGAACACCGGGGAGCTGTTTTTT
.,.,TRBJ1-6,TRBV11-2,CASSLTGESYNSPLHF,TGTGCCAGCAGCTTAACGGGGGAATCCTATAATTCACCCCTCCACTTT
.,TRBD1,TRBJ2-5,TRBV10-3,CAISGQGGKETQYF,TGTGCCATCAGCGGACAGGGTGGAAAAGAGACCCAGTACTTC
.,TRBD1,TRBJ1-4,TRBV6-5,CASGPTGGHEKLFF,TGTGCCAGCGGTCCCACAGGGGGCCATGAAAAACTGTTTTTT
.,.,TRBJ2-5,TRBV2,CASARRAQETQYF,TGTGCCAGCGCCCGCCGCGCCCAAGAGACCCAGTACTTC
.,TRBD1,TRBJ2-7,TRBV28,CASKPSGTGFYEQYF,TGTGCCAGCAAACCATCCGGGACAGGGTTCTACGAGCAGTACTTC
.,TRBD1,TRBJ2-5,TRBV19,CASSGTGKETQYF,TGTGCCAGTAGTGGGACAGGGAAGGAGACCCAGTACTTC
once,TRBD1,TRBJ1-2,TRBV5-1,CASSLVQGAGGYTF,TGCGCCAGCAGCTTGGTCCAGGGGGCCGGGGGCTACACCTTC
.,.,TRBJ2-5,TRBV14,CASSQGVTQYF,TGTGCCAGCAGCCAAGGCGTGACCCAGTACTTC
.,TRBD1,TRBJ2-7,TRBV2,CASSEALGTGSYEQYF,TGTGCCAGCAGTGAAGCACTCGGGACAGGCTCCTACGAGCAGTACTTC
.,.,TRBJ2-1,TRBV27,CASSLASSSYNEQFF,TGTGCCAGCAGCTTAGCGTCATCCTCCTACAATGAGCAGTTCTTC
once,TRBD1,TRBJ1-5,TRBV4-3,CASSQDWDRGLGRNQPQHF,TGCGCCAGCAGCCAAGATTGGGACAGGGGGCTGGGGCGCAATCAGCCCCAGCATTTT
.,.,TRBJ2-1,TRBV7-3,CASSLAAYNEQFF,TGTGCCAGCAGCTTAGCGGCTTACAATGAGCAGTTCTTC
.,.,TRBJ2-5,TRBV7-9,CASSQQMYQETQYF,TGTGCCAGCAGCCAACAGATGTACCAAGAGACCCAGTACTTC
.,.,TRBJ1-3,TRBV6-1,CASSASRDGRNTIYF,TGTGCCAGCAGTGCTTCCCGGGACGGCCGAAACACCATATATTTT
.,.,TRBJ1-5,TRBV7-9,CASSSSGGNQPQHF,TGTGCCAGCAGTTCCTCAGGGGGCAATCAGCCCCAGCATTTT
.,.,TRBJ2-2,TRBV28,CASSLRALNTGELFF,TGTGCCAGCAGTTTGCGTGCTCTTAACACCGGGGAGCTGTTTTTT
.,.,TRBJ1-2,TRBV5-1,CASSRDTRGYTF,TGCGCCAGCAGTAGGGACACCAGGGGCTACACCTTC
.,.,TRBJ1-6,TRBV6-1,CASSEPRREPLHF,TGTGCCAGCAGTGAACCCCGGCGGGAGCCCCTCCACTTT
.,TRBD1,TRBJ1-1,TRBV7-3,CASSQTGGPSEAFF,TGTGCCAGCAGCCAGACAGGGGGCCCTAGTGAAGCTTTCTTT
.,.,TRBJ1-1,TRBV9,CASSEGGRLNTEAFF,TGTGCCAGCAGCGAGGGGGGCAGATTGAACACTGAAGCTTTCTTT
.,TRBD1,TRBJ1-2,TRBV30,CASDRVNGYTF,TGTGCCTCGGACAGGGTTAATGGCTACACCTTC
.,TRBD2,TRBJ2-3,TRBV27,CASSLTSGGADTQYF,TGTGCCAGCAGCCTGACTAGCGGGGGAGCAGATACGCAGTATTTT
.,.,TRBJ2-4,TRBV19,CATRPEVAKNIQYF,TGTGCCACCCGCCCGGAGGTAGCCAAAAACATTCAGTACTTC
few,TRBD1,TRBJ1-2,TRBV14,CASSQDRGGYGYTF,TGTGCCAGCAGCCAGGACAGGGGCGGCTATGGCTACACCTTC
.,.,TRBJ2-7,TRBV28,CASSPGSSYEQYF,TGTGCCAGCAGCCCCGGGAGCTCCTACGAGCAGTACTTC
.,.,TRBJ1-2,TRBV2,CASSLSLGGEENYGYTF,TGTGCCAGCAGTTTAAGTCTAGGGGGTGAGGAGAACTATGGCTACACCTTC
.,TRBD1,TRBJ1-2,TRBV7-9,CASDTQGALYGYTF,TGTGCCAGCGACACGCAGGGGGCTCTCTATGGCTACACCTTC
.,.,TRBJ2-3,TRBV9,CASSVGAPTDTQYF,TGTGCCAGCAGCGTAGGGGCCCCCACAGATACGCAGTATTTT
.,.,TRBJ1-5,TRBV10-3,CAITREQYGPQHF,TGTGCCATCACCCGGGAACAATATGGGCCCCAGCATTTT
.,TRBD1,TRBJ2-7,TRBV5-6,CASSFPGQGAYEQYF,TGTGCCAGCAGCTTCCCGGGACAGGGGGCATACGAGCAGTACTTC
.,TRBD2,TRBJ2-1,TRBV16,CASSQKSVLAGEYNEQFF,TGTGCCAGCAGCCAAAAATCGGTGCTAGCGGGGGAGTACAATGAGCAGTTCTTC
.,TRBD1,TRBJ1-2,TRBV10-3,CAISETGDSFYGYTF,TGTGCCATCAGTGAAACAGGGGACTCCTTCTATGGCTACACCTTC
.,TRBD1,TRBJ1-3,TRBV29-1,CSAEGQGVGNTIYF,TGCAGCGCAGAAGGACAGGGCGTGGGAAACACCATATATTTT
.,.,TRBJ2-3,TRBV7-9,CASSLMSGPDTQYF,TGTGCCAGCAGCTTAATGTCGGGTCCAGATACGCAGTATTTT
.,TRBD1,TRBJ1-2,TRBV28,CASLDRTGDGYTF,TGTGCCAGCCTTGATCGGACAGGGGATGGCTACACCTTC
.,.,TRBJ2-2,TRBV5-4,CASSSDSNTGELFF,TGTGCCAGCAGCTCCGACAGTAACACCGGGGAGCTGTTTTTT
.,.,TRBJ2-1,TRBV4-2,CASSQDEETYNEQFF,TGTGCCAGCAGCCAAGACGAGGAAACTTACAATGAGCAGTTCTTC
once,TRBD1,TRBJ2-3,TRBV9,CASSVTWDSLTDTQYF,TGTGCCAGCAGCGTAACTTGGGACAGCCTCACAGATACGCAGTATTTT
.,TRBD2,TRBJ2-1,TRBV6-6,CASTHGKRGGNNEQFF,TGTGCCAGCACGCACGGGAAGCGGGGGGGCAACAATGAGCAGTTCTTC
few,.,TRBJ2-3,TRBV5-4,CASSPGLPSDTQYF,TGTGCCAGCAGCCCGGGACTGCCTTCAGATACGCAGTATTTT
once,.,TRBJ2-3,TRBV7-7,CASSLAEGDTQYF,TGTGCTAGCAGCTTAGCGGAAGGGGATACGCAGTATTTT
.,.,TRBJ1-2,TRBV19,CASSLQTYGYTF,TGTGCCAGTAGTCTCCAAACCTATGGCTACACCTTC